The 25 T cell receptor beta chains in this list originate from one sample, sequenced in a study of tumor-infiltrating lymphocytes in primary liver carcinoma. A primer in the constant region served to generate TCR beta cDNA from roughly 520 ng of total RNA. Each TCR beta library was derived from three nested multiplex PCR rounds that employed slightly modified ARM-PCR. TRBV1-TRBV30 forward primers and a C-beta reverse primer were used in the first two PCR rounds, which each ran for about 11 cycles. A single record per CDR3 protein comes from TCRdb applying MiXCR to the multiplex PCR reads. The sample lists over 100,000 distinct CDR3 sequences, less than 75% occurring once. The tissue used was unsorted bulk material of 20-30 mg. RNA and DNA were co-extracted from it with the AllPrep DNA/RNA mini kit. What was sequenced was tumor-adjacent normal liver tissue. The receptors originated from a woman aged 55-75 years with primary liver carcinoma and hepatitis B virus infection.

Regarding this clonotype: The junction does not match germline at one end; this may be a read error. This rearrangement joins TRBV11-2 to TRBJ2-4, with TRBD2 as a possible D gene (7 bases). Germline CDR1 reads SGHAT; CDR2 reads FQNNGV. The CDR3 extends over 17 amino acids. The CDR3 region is CASSPGRLLSGRDIQCF. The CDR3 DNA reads TGTGCCAGCAGCCCAGGCAGGCTACTAAGTGGGAGGGACATTCAGTGTTTC. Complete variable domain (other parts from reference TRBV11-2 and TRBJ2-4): EAGVAQSPRYKIIEKRQSVAFWCNPISGHATLYWYQQILGQGPKLLIQFQNNGVVDDSQLPKDRFSAERLKGVDSTLKIQPAKLEDSAVYLCASSPGRLLSGRDIQCFGAGTRLSVL.

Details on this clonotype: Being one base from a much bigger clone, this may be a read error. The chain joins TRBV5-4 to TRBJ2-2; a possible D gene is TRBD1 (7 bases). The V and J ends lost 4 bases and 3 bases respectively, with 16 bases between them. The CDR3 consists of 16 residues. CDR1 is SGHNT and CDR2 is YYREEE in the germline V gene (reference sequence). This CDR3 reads CASSQGVSGYTGELFF. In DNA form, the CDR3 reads TGTGCCAGCAGCCAGGGGGTTAGCGGCTACACCGGGGAGCTGTTTTTT.

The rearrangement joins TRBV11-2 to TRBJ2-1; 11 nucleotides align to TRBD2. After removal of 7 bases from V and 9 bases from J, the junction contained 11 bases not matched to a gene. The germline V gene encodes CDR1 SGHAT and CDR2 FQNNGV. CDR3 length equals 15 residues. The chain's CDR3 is CASNGTSGSYSEQFF. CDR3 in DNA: TGTGCCAGCAACGGCACTAGCGGGAGCTATTCTGAGCAGTTCTTC.

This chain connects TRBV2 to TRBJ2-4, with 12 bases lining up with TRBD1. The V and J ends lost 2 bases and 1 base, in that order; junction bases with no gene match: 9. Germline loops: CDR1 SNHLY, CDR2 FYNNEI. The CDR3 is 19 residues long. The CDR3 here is CASSEFGTGGAGAKNIQYF. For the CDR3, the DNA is TGTGCCAGCAGTGAATTCGGGACAGGGGGCGCCGGGGCCAAAAACATTCAGTACTTC.

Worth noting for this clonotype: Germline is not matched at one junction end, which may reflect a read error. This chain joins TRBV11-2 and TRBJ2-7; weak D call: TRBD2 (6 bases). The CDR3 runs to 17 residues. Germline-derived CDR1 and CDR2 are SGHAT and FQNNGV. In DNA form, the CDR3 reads TGTGCGAGCAGCCCCGACTTCCCTCAGGAGGGCTCCTACGAGCGGTACTTC. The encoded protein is CASSPDFPQEGSYERYF.

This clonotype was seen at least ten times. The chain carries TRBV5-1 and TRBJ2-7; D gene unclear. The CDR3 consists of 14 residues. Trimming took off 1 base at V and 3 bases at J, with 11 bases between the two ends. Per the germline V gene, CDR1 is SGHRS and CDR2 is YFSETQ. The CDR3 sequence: CASSLLSQGYEQYF. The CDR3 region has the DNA TGCGCCAGCAGCTTGTTATCACAAGGCTACGAGCAGTACTTC.

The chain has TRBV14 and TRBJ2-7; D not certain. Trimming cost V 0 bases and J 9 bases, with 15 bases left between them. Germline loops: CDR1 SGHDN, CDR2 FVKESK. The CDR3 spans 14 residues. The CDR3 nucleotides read TGTGCCAGCAGCCAAGAGCTGAACAGTCCTCGGCAGTACTTC. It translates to CASSQELNSPRQYF.

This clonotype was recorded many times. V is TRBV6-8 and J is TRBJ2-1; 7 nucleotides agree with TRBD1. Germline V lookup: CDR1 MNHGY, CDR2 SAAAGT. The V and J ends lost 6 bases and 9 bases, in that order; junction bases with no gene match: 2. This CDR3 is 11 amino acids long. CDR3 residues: CASRDRAEQFF. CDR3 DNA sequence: TGTGCCAGCAGAGACAGGGCTGAGCAGTTCTTC.

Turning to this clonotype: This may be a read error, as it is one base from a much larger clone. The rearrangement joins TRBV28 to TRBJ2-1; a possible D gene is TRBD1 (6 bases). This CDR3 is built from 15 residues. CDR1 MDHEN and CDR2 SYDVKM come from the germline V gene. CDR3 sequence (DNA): TGTGTCAGCAGTTTGGGACGGGGCCCGACAGGTGAGCAGTTCTTC. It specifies CVSSLGRGPTGEQFF.

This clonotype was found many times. CDR3 DNA: TGTGCCATCAAGGGGACTAGCTCTGACACCGGGGAGCTGTTTTTT. It is translated as CAIKGTSSDTGELFF. The V and J genes are TRBV10-3 and TRBJ2-2, with 9 nucleotides matching TRBD2. V shed 7 bases and J 3 bases; nucleotides not matched to a gene: 6. CDR3 size: 15 residues. The germline V gene encodes CDR1 ENHRY and CDR2 SYGVKD.

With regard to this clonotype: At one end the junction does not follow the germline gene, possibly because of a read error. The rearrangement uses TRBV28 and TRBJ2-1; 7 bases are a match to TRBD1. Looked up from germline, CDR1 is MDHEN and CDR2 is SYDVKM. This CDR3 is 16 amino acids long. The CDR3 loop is CASSFNWDRSYNEQLF. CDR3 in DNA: TGTGCCAGCAGTTTTAATTGGGACAGATCCTACAATGAGCAGCTCTTT. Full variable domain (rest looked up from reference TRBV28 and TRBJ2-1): DVKVTQSSRYLVKRTGEKVFLECVQDMDHENMFWYRQDPGLGLRLIYFSYDVKMKEKGDIPEGYSVSREKKERFSLILESASTNQTSMYLCASSFNWDRSYNEQLFGPGTRLTVL.

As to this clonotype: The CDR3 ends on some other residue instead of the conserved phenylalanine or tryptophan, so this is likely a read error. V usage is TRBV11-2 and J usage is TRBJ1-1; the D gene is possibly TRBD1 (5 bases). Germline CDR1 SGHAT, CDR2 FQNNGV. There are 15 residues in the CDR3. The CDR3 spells CASNLEGTVNTEAFI. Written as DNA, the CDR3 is TGTGCTAGCAACTTAGAAGGGACGGTGAACACTGAAGCTTTCATT.

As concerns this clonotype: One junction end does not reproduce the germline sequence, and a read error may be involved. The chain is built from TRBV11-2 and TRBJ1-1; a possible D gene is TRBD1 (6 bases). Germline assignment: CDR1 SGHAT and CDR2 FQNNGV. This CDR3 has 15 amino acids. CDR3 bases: TGTACCAGCAGCATAGATCCGGGGGCAGTAACTGAAGCTTTCTTT. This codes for CTSSIDPGAVTEAFF.

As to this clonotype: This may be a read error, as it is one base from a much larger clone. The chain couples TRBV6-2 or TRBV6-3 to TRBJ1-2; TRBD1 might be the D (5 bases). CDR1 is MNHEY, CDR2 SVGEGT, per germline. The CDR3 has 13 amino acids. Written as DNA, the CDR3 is TGTGCCAGCACCGCCGGGACGAACTATGGCCACACCTTC. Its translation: CASTAGTNYGHTF.

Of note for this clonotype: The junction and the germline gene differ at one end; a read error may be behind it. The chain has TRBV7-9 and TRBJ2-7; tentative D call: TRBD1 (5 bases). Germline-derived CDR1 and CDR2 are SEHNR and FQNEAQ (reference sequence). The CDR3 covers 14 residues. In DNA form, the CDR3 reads TGTGCCAGCAGTTTAGCAGGGCCGAGGAACGAGCAGTACTTC. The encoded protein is CASSLAGPRNEQYF.

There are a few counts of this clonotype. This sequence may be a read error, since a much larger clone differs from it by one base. The CDR3 sequence is CAISAEFGARTGGSPNYGYTF. CDR3 coding DNA: TGTGCCATCAGTGCGGAATTCGGGGCGCGGACAGGGGGTTCTCCTAACTATGGCTACACCTTC. The chain recombines TRBV10-3 with TRBJ1-2; 10 bases map to TRBD1. With V trimmed by 4 bases and J by 0 bases, 20 bases remained unmatched. This CDR3 has 21 residues. Germline CDR1 ENHRY, CDR2 SYGVKD.

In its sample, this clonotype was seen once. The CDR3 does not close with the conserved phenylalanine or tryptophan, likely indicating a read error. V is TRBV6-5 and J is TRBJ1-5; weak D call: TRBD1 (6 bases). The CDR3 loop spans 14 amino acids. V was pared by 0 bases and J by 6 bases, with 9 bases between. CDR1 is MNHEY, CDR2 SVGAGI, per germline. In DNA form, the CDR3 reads TGTGCCAGCAGTTACTCCGGGGGCCGTCAGCCCCAGCATGTT. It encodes CASSYSGGRQPQHV.

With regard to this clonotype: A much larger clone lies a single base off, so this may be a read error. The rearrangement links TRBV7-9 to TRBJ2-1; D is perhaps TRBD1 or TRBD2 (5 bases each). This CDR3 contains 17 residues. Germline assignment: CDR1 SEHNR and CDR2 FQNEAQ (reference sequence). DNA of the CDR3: TGTACCAGCAGCTTAGAGGGGCAAGCAGTCACACTCGATGAGCAGTTCTTC. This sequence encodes CTSSLEGQAVTLDEQFF.

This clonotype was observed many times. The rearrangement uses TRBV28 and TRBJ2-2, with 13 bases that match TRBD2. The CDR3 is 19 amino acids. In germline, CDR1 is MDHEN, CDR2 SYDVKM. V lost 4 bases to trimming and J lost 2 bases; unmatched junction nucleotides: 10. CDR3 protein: CASSSRTSGSHLNTGELFF. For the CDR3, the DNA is TGTGCCAGCAGTTCAAGGACTAGCGGGAGTCACCTAAACACCGGGGAGCTGTTTTTT.

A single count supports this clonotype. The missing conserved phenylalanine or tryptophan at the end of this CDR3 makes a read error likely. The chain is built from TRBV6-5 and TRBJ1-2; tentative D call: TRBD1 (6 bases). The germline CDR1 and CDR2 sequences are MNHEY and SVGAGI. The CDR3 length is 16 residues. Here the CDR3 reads CASSQTGTRGGYGYTL. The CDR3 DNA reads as TGTGCTAGCAGTCAGACCGGGACACGGGGTGGCTATGGCTACACCTTA.

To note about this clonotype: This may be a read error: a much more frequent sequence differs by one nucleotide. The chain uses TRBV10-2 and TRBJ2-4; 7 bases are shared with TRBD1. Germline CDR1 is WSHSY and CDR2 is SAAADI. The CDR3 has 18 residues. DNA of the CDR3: TGCGCCAGCAGTGAAGAGACAGGGCGGGTAAAGGACAAAAGCATTCAGTACTTC. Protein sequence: CASSEETGRVKDKSIQYF.

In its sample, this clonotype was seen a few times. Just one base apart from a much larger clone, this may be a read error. CDR3 amino acids: CASSYQRQSYKQYF. The CDR3 DNA follows: TGTGCCAGCAGTTACCAGAGGCAGAGCTACAAGCAGTACTTC. The V gene is TRBV6-5, the J gene TRBJ2-7; D gene ambiguous. The CDR3 consists of 14 residues. The germline V gene encodes CDR1 MNHEY and CDR2 SVGAGI.

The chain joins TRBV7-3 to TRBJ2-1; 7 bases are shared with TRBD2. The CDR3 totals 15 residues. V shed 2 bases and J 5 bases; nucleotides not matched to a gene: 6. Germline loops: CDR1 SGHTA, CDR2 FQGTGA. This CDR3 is CASSLEVRGNNEQFF. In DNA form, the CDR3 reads TGTGCCAGCAGCTTAGAAGTGCGGGGGAACAATGAGCAGTTCTTC.

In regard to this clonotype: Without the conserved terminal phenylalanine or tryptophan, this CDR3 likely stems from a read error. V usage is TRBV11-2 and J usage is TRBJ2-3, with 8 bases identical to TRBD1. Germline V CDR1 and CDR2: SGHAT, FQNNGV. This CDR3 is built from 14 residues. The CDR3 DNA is TGTGCCGGCAGCCTGGGCAGGGGGCCAGATACGCAGTATTAT. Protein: CAGSLGRGPDTQYY.

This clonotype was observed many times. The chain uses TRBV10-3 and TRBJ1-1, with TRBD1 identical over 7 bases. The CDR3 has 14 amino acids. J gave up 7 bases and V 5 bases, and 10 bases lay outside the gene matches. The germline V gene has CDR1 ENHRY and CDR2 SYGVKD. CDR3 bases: TGTGCCATCAGTCCGGCTGACAGGGTGGTTGAAGCTTTCTTT. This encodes CAISPADRVVEAFF.